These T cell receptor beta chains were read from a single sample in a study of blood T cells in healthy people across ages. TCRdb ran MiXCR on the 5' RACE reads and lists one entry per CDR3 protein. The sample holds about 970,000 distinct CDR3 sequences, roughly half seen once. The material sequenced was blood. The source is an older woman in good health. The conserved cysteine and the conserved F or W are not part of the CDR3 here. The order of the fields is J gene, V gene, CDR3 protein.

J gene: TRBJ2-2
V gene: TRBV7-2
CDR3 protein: ASSLKGQGAVDTGELF

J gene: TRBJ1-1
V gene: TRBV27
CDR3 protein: ASSPTENTEAF

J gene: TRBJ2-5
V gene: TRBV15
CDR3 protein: ATSRPDRPWETQY

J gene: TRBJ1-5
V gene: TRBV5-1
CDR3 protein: ASSLELGDQPQH

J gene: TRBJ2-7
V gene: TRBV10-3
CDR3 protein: AISTGTSGRTYEQY

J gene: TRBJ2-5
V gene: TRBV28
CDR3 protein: ASNTRGSGTQY

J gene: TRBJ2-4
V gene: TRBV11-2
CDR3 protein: ASSFADKNIQY

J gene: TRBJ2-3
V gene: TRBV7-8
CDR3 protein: ASSLVTRATDTQY

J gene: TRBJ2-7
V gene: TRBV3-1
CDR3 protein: ASSQIYEQY

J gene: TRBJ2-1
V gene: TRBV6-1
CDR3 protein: ASSARTGGRAQNEQF

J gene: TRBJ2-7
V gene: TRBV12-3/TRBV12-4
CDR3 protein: ASSLANEQY

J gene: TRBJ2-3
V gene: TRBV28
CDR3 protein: AGRKPGTGNTDTQY

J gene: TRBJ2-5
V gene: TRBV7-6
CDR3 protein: ASSPGLAREGEY

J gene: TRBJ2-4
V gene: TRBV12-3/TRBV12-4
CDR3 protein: ASRPAWGANIQY

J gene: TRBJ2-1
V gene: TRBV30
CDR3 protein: AWSTKDEQF

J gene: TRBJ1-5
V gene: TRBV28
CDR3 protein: ASSFRDRLQPQH

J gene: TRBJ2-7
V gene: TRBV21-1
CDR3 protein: ASCLAGPYEQY

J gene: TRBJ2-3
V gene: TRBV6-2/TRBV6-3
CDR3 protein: ASFSYTDTQY

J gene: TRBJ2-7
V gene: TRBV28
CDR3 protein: ASTIGAHREQY

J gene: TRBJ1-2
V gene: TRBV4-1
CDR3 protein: ASSPGARGLHNYGYT

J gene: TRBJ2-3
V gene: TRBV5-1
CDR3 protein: ASSPNPAGTDTQY

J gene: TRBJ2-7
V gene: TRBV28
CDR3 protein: ASSFMAYEQY

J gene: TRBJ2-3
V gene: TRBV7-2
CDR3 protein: ASSKRLAGTPDTQY

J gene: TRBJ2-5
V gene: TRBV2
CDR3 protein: ASSWGGSSYNEQY

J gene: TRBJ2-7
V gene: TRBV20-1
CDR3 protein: SASATTSDYYEQY